Listed below are T cell receptor beta chains from one sample, sequenced in a study of patients and donors after allogeneic stem cell transplantation. TCRdb re-derived calls from the RT-PCR reads in MiXCR, one entry per CDR3 protein. This table has approximately 220,000 distinct CDR3 sequences, over 30% appearing once. Sequenced material: blood, either unsorted or a sorted T cell fraction (not recorded which). The receptors stem from a human donor who was either an allogeneic HSCT recipient or a stem cell or donor lymphocyte infusion donor (not recorded which). It is not recorded whose cells these are; they may come from a transplant donor. The CDR3 runs from the conserved cysteine through the conserved F or W. D genes are given only for firm matches. Size is omitted from some rows. Given values are once, few, many or a class for expanded clones.

>TRBD1|.|TRBJ1-4|TRBV20-1
TGCAGTGCTTTGACAGGGGCAACTAATGAAAAACTGTTTTTT
CSALTGATNEKLFF
>TRBD1|.|TRBJ2-7|TRBV20-1
TGCAGTGCCTCAATGGACAGGAACTCCTACGAGCAGTACTTC
CSASMDRNSYEQYF
>TRBD2|.|TRBJ2-7|TRBV3-1
TGTGCCAGCAGCCAAGTCCAGCGGGGCTTCCGCGAGCAGTACTTC
CASSQVQRGFREQYF
>.|few|TRBJ1-1|TRBV2
TGTGCCAGCAGTGTGGCGGGAGAGGTCACTGAAGCTTTCTTT
CASSVAGEVTEAFF
>.|.|TRBJ2-7|TRBV28
TGTGCCAGCAGTTGGGACATCAATCCCTACGAGCAGTACTTC
CASSWDINPYEQYF
>.|.|TRBJ2-1|TRBV5-1
TGCGCCAGCAGCCTGCGAAGGGACGTATACAATGAGCAGTTCTTC
CASSLRRDVYNEQFF
>TRBD1|.|TRBJ2-7|TRBV20-1
TGCAGTGCTAGCCAAATGGGACAGCCCTACGAGCAGTACTTC
CSASQMGQPYEQYF
>.|few|TRBJ2-5|TRBV6-5
TGTGCCAGCAGTTACTCCCAGGGAGAAGAGACCCAGTACTTC
CASSYSQGEETQYF
>.|few|TRBJ1-2|TRBV29-1
TGCAGCGTTGTGACAGCCTATGGCTACACCTTC
CSVVTAYGYTF
>.|.|TRBJ2-5|TRBV28
TGTGCCAGCAGTCGTCCGGTAGAGACCCAGTACTTC
CASSRPVETQYF
>.|.|TRBJ1-1|TRBV30
TGTGCCTGGAGTTGGACGGGTGAAGCTTTCTTT
CAWSWTGEAFF
>TRBD1|.|TRBJ2-5|TRBV12-3/TRBV12-4
TGTGCCAGCAGTTTAAGACAGGGGATCCAAGAGACCCAGTACTTC
CASSLRQGIQETQYF
>TRBD1|few|TRBJ2-3|TRBV7-7
TGTGCCAGCAGCACGACAGGGGCAGATACGCAGTATTTT
CASSTTGADTQYF
>.|few|TRBJ1-2|TRBV3-1
TGTGCCAGCAGCCAATTGGGACCTTATGGCTACACCTTC
CASSQLGPYGYTF
>TRBD1|few|TRBJ1-4|TRBV15
TGTGCCACCAGCAGACCGACAAACACAGGGGGGACGGAAAAACTGTTTTTT
CATSRPTNTGGTEKLFF
>TRBD1|few|TRBJ2-3|TRBV5-1
TGCGCCAGCAGCTTGGGAGGGGGCGGCCCAGATACGCAGTATTTT
CASSLGGGGPDTQYF
>TRBD1|.|TRBJ2-3|TRBV20-1
TGCAGTGCTAACAGGGGTAGCACAGATACGCAGTATTTT
CSANRGSTDTQYF
>.|many|TRBJ2-7|TRBV20-1
TGCAGTGCTAGAGGCCCAGGGGACTCAAGCGAGCAGTACTTC
CSARGPGDSSEQYF
>TRBD1|few|TRBJ1-1|TRBV24-1
TGTGCCACCAGTGATCACAGGGGTGGGGGCACTGAAGCTTTCTTT
CATSDHRGGGTEAFF
>TRBD1|.|TRBJ1-2|TRBV6-6
TGTGCCAGCAGTTACCCTCCGGACAGGGAGGTGGGTGGCTACACCTTC
CASSYPPDREVGGYTF
>.|.|TRBJ2-5|TRBV5-1
TGCGCCAGCAGCCTAGGTCAGCGCCGGCCGGGCCAAGAGACCCAGTACTTC
CASSLGQRRPGQETQYF
>.|.|TRBJ1-1|TRBV24-1
TGTGCCACCAGTGATGGGAGTATGGACACTGAAGCTTTCTTT
CATSDGSMDTEAFF
>TRBD1|.|TRBJ1-6|TRBV27
TGTGCCAGCAGGGGGATGGCCGGGACAGAGAATTCACCCCTCCACTTT
CASRGMAGTENSPLHF
>.|.|TRBJ1-6|TRBV7-9
TGTGCCAGCAGCTACACTACTTCTAGCGGATCACCCCTCCACTTT
CASSYTTSSGSPLHF
>TRBD1|.|TRBJ1-5|TRBV5-8
TGTGCCACCCGGAGGTCGGGACAGGGTTATCAGCCCCAGCATTTT
CATRRSGQGYQPQHF
>TRBD1|.|TRBJ1-5|TRBV7-8
TGTGCCAGCAGCCTCGGACAGGGTCAGCAGCCCCAGCATTTT
CASSLGQGQQPQHF
>.|few|TRBJ1-5|TRBV12-3/TRBV12-4
TGTGCCAGCAGTTTAACGGAGCCCCAGCATTTT
CASSLTEPQHF
>.|.|TRBJ2-7|TRBV29-1
TGCAGCGTTGAGAAGCGGACAGCGGTGGGGTACGAGCAGTACTTC
CSVEKRTAVGYEQYF
>.|.|TRBJ1-2|TRBV6-5
TGTGCCAGCAGATCCGACATTAATGGCTACACCTTC
CASRSDINGYTF